This T cell receptor beta chain comes out of a study of cytomegalovirus exposure and HLA in healthy donors. Study observations and caveats: In most subjects, TCR beta sequences reportedly gave accurate predictions of HLA-A and HLA-B alleles. Available immune exposure information was restricted to CMV serostatus only. Investigators reported 150 to 200 TCR beta chains as tied to cytomegalovirus.

The CDR3 is 15 amino acids. Germline V CDR1 and CDR2: MGHDK, SYGVNS. The V and J ends lost 2 bases and 4 bases respectively, with 11 bases between them. On this clone itself: What it binds is not known.

A multiplex PCR was run with 60 Vbeta primers and 13 Jbeta primers. Data came from immunoSEQ multiplex PCR; TCRdb stores just in-frame clones and leaves some out. Here the sample spans 150,000 to 200,000 clones, about 90% being singletons. As for the donors, each was a healthy bone marrow donor. Sequencing was performed on PBMCs. This clonotype was obtained from a girl less than two years old in good health and CMV-seronegative. J is TRBJ1-4 and V is TRBV25-1, with D possibly matching TRBD1 (5 bases). As DNA, the CDR3 is TGTGCCAGCAGTGAAAGGAAACAGGATAATGAAAAACTGTTTTTT. Translation gives CASSERKQDNEKLFF.